This passage covers 17 T cell receptor beta chains from one sample sequenced in a study of shared clonotypes between healthy human individuals. Libraries were prepared by immunoSEQ multiplex PCR; TCRdb keeps only in-frame clonotypes and omits some of them. The data hold over a million clones, with roughly 96% observed a single time. Input material: naive CD4+ T cells sorted from blood. Subset indicated: CD45RA+ positively selected. Source of these receptors: a man younger than 40 in good health.

This chain joins TRBV9 and TRBJ2-3; 10 bases are shared with TRBD2. There are 17 residues in the CDR3. V dropped 0 bases and J dropped 7; count of bases not matched to a gene: 11. CDR1 and CDR2 from the germline V gene are SGDLS and YYNGEE. The CDR3, as DNA: TGTGCCAGCAGCGTAGGGCTAGCGGGAGCCCTTCTCAATACGCAGTATTTT. Its protein is CASSVGLAGALLNTQYF. Using reference TRBV9 and TRBJ2-3 for the parts outside the CDR3, the full variable domain is DSGVTQTPKHLITATGQRVTLRCSPRSGDLSVYWYQQSLDQGLQFLIQYYNGEERAKGNILERFSAQQFPDLHSELNLSSLELGDSALYFCASSVGLAGALLNTQYFGPGTRLTVL.

The V gene is TRBV20-1, the J gene TRBJ1-2; 7 positions agree with TRBD1. The CDR3 totals 11 residues. V was pared by 6 bases and J by 5 bases, with 3 bases of the junction left unmatched. Germline loops: CDR1 DFQATT, CDR2 SNEGSKA (reference sequence). CDR3 sequence: CSAGTVYGYTF. The CDR3 DNA sequence: TGCAGTGCCGGGACAGTTTATGGCTACACCTTC.

V usage is TRBV2 and J usage is TRBJ1-1; TRBD1 aligns across 8 bases. Germline trimming cut 9 bases from V and 3 bases from J; bases unmatched to any gene: 6. Germline assignment: CDR1 SNHLY and CDR2 FYNNEI. This CDR3 comprises 13 residues. CDR3 protein: CASRQGPYTEAFF. CDR3 bases: TGTGCCAGTAGACAGGGGCCGTACACTGAAGCTTTCTTT.

The CDR3 sequence: CASSEGPLFYGYTF. CDR3 nucleotide sequence: TGTGCCAGCAGTGAAGGCCCCCTCTTCTATGGCTACACCTTC. V usage is TRBV2 and J usage is TRBJ1-2; no clear D. Germline V gene data show CDR1 as SNHLY and CDR2 as FYNNEI. This CDR3 has 14 residues. Trimming left V 1 base short and J 4 bases short, with 10 bases between.

The rearrangement uses TRBV7-6 and TRBJ2-7, with unresolved D. The CDR3 runs to 14 residues. V gave up 1 base and J gave up 6 bases, with 13 bases separating them. The V gene's germline CDR1 is SGHVS and CDR2 FNYEAQ. This chain's CDR3 is CASSLGPIATEQYF. CDR3 bases: TGTGCCAGCAGCTTAGGGCCTATCGCGACCGAGCAGTACTTC.

The chain combines TRBV29-1 with TRBJ1-3; D is uncertain. V lost 7 bases to trimming and J lost 1 base, with 14 bases between them. This CDR3 spans 14 amino acids. Germline loops: CDR1 SQVTM, CDR2 ANQGSEA. The CDR3: CSATTSESGNTIYF. CDR3 bases: TGCAGCGCAACAACGTCAGAATCTGGAAACACCATATATTTT. Full variable domain (rest looked up from reference TRBV29-1 and TRBJ1-3): SAVISQKPSRDICQRGTSLTIQCQVDSQVTMMFWYRQQPGQSLTLIATANQGSEATYESGFVIDKFPISRPNLTFSTLTVSNMSPEDSSIYLCSATTSESGNTIYFGEGSWLTVV.

This chain joins TRBV10-2 and TRBJ1-1; 8 positions agree with TRBD1. Trimming at V came to 7 bases and at J to 1 base, leaving 8 bases not matched to a gene. The CDR3 is 15 amino acids. Per the germline V gene, CDR1 is WSHSY and CDR2 is SAAADI. The CDR3 DNA reads TGCGCCAGCAACCCCAGGGGGCGCGAGAACACTGAAGCTTTCTTT. This encodes CASNPRGRENTEAFF.

The V gene is TRBV12-2, the J gene TRBJ2-3; the table names TRBD2, a call not compared with the DNA. TRBV12-2 is reported as a pseudogene. The CDR3 loop spans 18 amino acids. CDR3: CASRLALREALRGDTQYF. The CDR3 DNA is TGTGCAAGTCGCTTAGCGCTGCGGGAGGCCCTCAGGGGAGATACGCAGTATTTT.

The chain combines TRBV2 with TRBJ2-1, with D unclear. The germline V gene encodes CDR1 SNHLY and CDR2 FYNNEI. This CDR3 is built from 15 residues. V was shortened by 0 bases and J by 10 bases, with 16 bases between the two germline ends. The CDR3 reads CASSEALWAVSEQFF. The CDR3 nucleotides read TGTGCCAGCAGTGAAGCGCTTTGGGCAGTCTCGGAGCAGTTCTTC.

This rearrangement joins TRBV28 to TRBJ2-3; 7 nucleotides line up with TRBD2. V was pared by 8 bases and J by 6 bases, with 2 bases of the junction left unmatched. Per the germline V gene, CDR1 is MDHEN and CDR2 is SYDVKM. This CDR3 has 11 amino acids. The CDR3: CASAGADTQYF. In DNA, the CDR3 is TGTGCCAGCGCGGGAGCCGATACGCAGTATTTT.

V usage is TRBV19 and J usage is TRBJ1-2; 11 nucleotides match TRBD1. CDR1 is LNHDA and CDR2 is SQIVND in the germline V gene (reference sequence). This CDR3 region has 16 residues. Germline trimming cut 6 bases from V and 1 base from J; bases unmatched to any gene: 7. The CDR3, as DNA: TGTGCCAGTAGACCACCGGGACAGGGGGTTAACTATGGCTACACCTTC. It encodes CASRPPGQGVNYGYTF. Full variable domain (remainder filled in from reference TRBV19 and TRBJ1-2): DGGITQSPKYLFRKEGQNVTLSCEQNLNHDAMYWYRQDPGQGLRLIYYSQIVNDFQKGDIAEGYSVSREKKESFPLTVTSAQKNPTAFYLCASRPPGQGVNYGYTFGSGTRLTVV.

This clone was observed once. The chain recombines TRBV11-3 with TRBJ2-1; the D is unclear. The CDR3 is made up of 13 amino acids. The germline V and J ends were trimmed by 2 bases and 7 bases, with 9 bases remaining between them. Germline values: CDR1 SGHNT, CDR2 YENEEA. The chain's CDR3 is CASSLNPLNEQFF. Here the CDR3 DNA reads TGTGCCAGCAGCTTAAACCCCCTTAATGAGCAGTTCTTC.

V usage is TRBV27 and J usage is TRBJ2-2, with D uncertain. The V and J ends lost 3 bases and 1 base respectively, with 6 bases between them. This CDR3 has 14 amino acids. Germline CDR1 and CDR2: MNHEY and SMNVEV (reference sequence). CDR3 amino acids: CASSFARNTGELFF. As DNA, the CDR3 is TGTGCCAGCAGTTTTGCGCGGAACACCGGGGAGCTGTTTTTT.

The rearrangement joins TRBV4-2 to TRBJ2-7; TRBD1 agrees at 10 bases. This CDR3 is 15 amino acids long. Germline CDR1 reads LGHNA; CDR2 reads YNFKEQ. The ends lost 1 base at V and 4 bases at J; junction bases unmatched: 4. The CDR3: CASSQGGQGTYEQYF. The DNA of the CDR3 is TGTGCCAGCAGCCAAGGGGGACAGGGGACTTACGAGCAGTACTTC.

V gene TRBV2 combines with J gene TRBJ2-7; 9 bases are a match to TRBD1. CDR1 is SNHLY, CDR2 FYNNEI, per germline. The CDR3 is 14 amino acids. J lost 3 bases, V lost 7 bases, and 7 bases had no gene match. CDR3: CASTQRTGDYEQYF. The CDR3 DNA reads as TGTGCCAGCACCCAACGGACAGGGGACTACGAGCAGTACTTC. The entire variable domain, with the rest obtained from reference TRBV2 and TRBJ2-7, is as follows: EPEVTQTPSHQVTQMGQEVILRCVPISNHLYFYWYRQILGQKVEFLVSFYNNEISEKSEIFDDQFSVERPDGSNFTLKIRSTKLEDSAMYFCASTQRTGDYEQYFGPGTRLTVT.

This chain links TRBV7-6 with TRBJ2-7, with 11 bases aligning to TRBD2. CDR1 is SGHVS, CDR2 FNYEAQ, per germline. V lost 5 bases, J lost 10 bases, and 10 bases stayed unmatched. The CDR3 contains 14 residues. This chain's CDR3 is CASSVGLADHLQYF. CDR3 coding DNA: TGTGCCAGCAGCGTGGGACTAGCGGATCATCTTCAGTACTTC.

V usage is TRBV25-1 and J usage is TRBJ1-2, with D unclear. In germline, CDR1 is MGHDK, CDR2 SYGVNS. There are 14 residues in the CDR3. The germline V and J ends were trimmed by 6 bases and 2 bases, with 13 bases remaining between them. The CDR3 DNA reads TGTGCCAGCAGCTCGGGCCAAATCAACTATGGCTACACCTTC. This codes for CASSSGQINYGYTF.